The 12 T cell receptor beta chains presented below share a single source sample, sequenced in a study of read filtering for tumor transcriptome and immune sequencing. This library used about 360 ng RNA and molecular barcoded adaptors spanning alpha/delta and beta/gamma chains. TCRdb used MiXCR to reprocess the reads, holding one entry per CDR3 protein. Here the sample spans about 130,000 distinct CDR3 sequences, roughly 13% being singletons. Sequenced material: a population of CD138-negative cells sorted from bone marrow. The receptors shown here come from a donor at least 40 years old with multiple myeloma.

The sample holds many counts of this clonotype. J is TRBJ2-1 and V is TRBV11-3; D is perhaps TRBD2 (6 bases). The germline V gene has CDR1 SGHNT and CDR2 YENEEA. V lost 4 bases and J 6 bases, leaving 13 bases between the germline ends. The CDR3 totals 14 residues. CDR3 sequence reads: CASSSGLGGNEQFF. The DNA for the CDR3 is TGTGCCAGCAGCTCAGGACTGGGAGGCAATGAGCAGTTCTTC.

This clonotype has at least ten counts. The chain links TRBV29-1 to TRBJ2-3, with a weak D call TRBD1 (5 bases). V gave up 3 bases and J gave up 3 bases, with 13 bases separating them. Germline CDR1 reads SQVTM; CDR2 reads ANQGSEA. The CDR3 runs 14 residues. CDR3 amino acids: CSVEAQGHTDTQYF. The CDR3, as DNA: TGCAGCGTTGAGGCCCAGGGTCATACAGATACGCAGTATTTT.

This clonotype turned up a few times. V is TRBV3-1 and J is TRBJ2-1; D is perhaps TRBD1 (6 bases). V gave up 0 bases and J gave up 5 bases, with 11 bases separating them. The CDR3 spans 15 residues. Germline V lookup: CDR1 LGHDT, CDR2 YNNKEL (reference sequence). CDR3 bases: TGTGCCAGCAGCCAAGAGGCCGGACAGAACAATGAGCAGTTCTTC. This sequence encodes CASSQEAGQNNEQFF.

This clonotype was counted ten times or more. The gene calls are TRBV18 and TRBJ2-5; a possible D gene is TRBD2 (6 bases). Germline V CDR1 and CDR2: KGHSH, LQKENI. CDR3 size: 18 residues. V lost 0 bases to trimming and J lost 1 base, with 18 bases between them. CDR3 nucleotides: TGTGCCAGCTCACCACCCCGCGGGGCAGGGCTGGTCCAAGAGACCCAGTACTTC. Amino acids: CASSPPRGAGLVQETQYF.

This clonotype was seen at least ten times. CDR3 DNA sequence: TGTGCCAGCAGCTTCAGTGGTGCAACTAATGAAAAACTGTTTTTT. Residues: CASSFSGATNEKLFF. The chain couples TRBV5-5 to TRBJ1-4; D unresolved. This CDR3 region has 15 residues. Looked up from germline, CDR1 is SGHKS and CDR2 is YYEKEE (reference sequence). V was cut by 2 bases and J by 0 bases, with 8 bases left in between.

This clonotype has ten or more counts. The rearrangement joins TRBV12-3 or TRBV12-4 to TRBJ2-1; D is uncertain. With 2 bases removed from V and 4 bases from J, the gap between germline ends came to 3 bases. The CDR3 has 12 residues. The CDR3 loop reads CASSLSYNEQFF. The CDR3 nucleotides are TGTGCCAGCAGTTTATCATACAATGAGCAGTTCTTC.

In this sample, this clonotype turned up many times. The V call is TRBV27, the J call TRBJ2-1; D possibly matches TRBD1 or TRBD2 (5 bases each). Germline V gives CDR1 MNHEY, CDR2 SMNVEV (reference sequence). The CDR3 runs 14 residues. The V end lost 3 bases, the J end lost 13 bases, and 19 bases lay between the germline ends. The CDR3 loop reads CASSFGPGISGQFF. The DNA for the CDR3 is TGTGCCAGCAGTTTTGGTCCAGGGATCAGCGGACAGTTCTTC.

There are many counts of this clonotype. The V call is TRBV4-2, the J call TRBJ2-5, with 10 bases matching TRBD2. The CDR3 is 16 amino acids. CDR1 LGHNA and CDR2 YNFKEQ come from the germline V gene. V gave up 1 base and J gave up 1 base; unmatched junction bases: 3. The CDR3 here is CASSQGASGSQETQYF. The CDR3 coding sequence is TGTGCCAGCAGCCAAGGGGCTAGCGGGAGCCAAGAGACCCAGTACTTC.

The chain is built from TRBV3-1 and TRBJ2-5; D not certain. CDR1 and CDR2 from the germline V gene are LGHDT and YNNKEL (reference sequence). V gave up 2 bases and J gave up 0 bases, with 10 bases separating them. This CDR3 has 15 amino acids. The CDR3 sequence: CASSQNLRDQETQYF. DNA for the CDR3: TGTGCCAGCAGCCAAAATTTGCGAGACCAAGAGACCCAGTACTTC.

This clonotype was counted ten times or more. For the CDR3, the DNA is TGCAGCGCAGGGGACGAGCAGTTCTTC. Its protein product is CSAGDEQFF. This chain connects TRBV29-1 to TRBJ2-1; possibly TRBD1 for D (6 bases). The CDR3 is 9 residues long. Germline V gene lookup returns CDR1 SQVTM and CDR2 ANQGSEA. The germline V and J ends were trimmed by 7 bases and 10 bases, with 8 bases remaining between them.

This clonotype was seen a handful of times. J is TRBJ2-6 and V is TRBV6-5; D ambiguous. The CDR3 covers 18 residues. Germline lookup yields CDR1 MNHEY and CDR2 SVGAGI. V was pared by 4 bases and J by 0 bases, with 16 bases between. The CDR3 sequence: CASSCSKGPSSGANVLTF. DNA for the CDR3: TGTGCCAGCAGTTGCTCGAAGGGCCCGTCCTCTGGGGCCAACGTCCTGACTTTC.

This clonotype was recorded at least ten times. The junction departs from germline at one end; a sequencing error may be responsible. V gene TRBV7-8 combines with J gene TRBJ1-1; D possibly corresponds to TRBD1 (5 bases). The CDR3 contains 13 residues. In germline, CDR1 is SGHVS, CDR2 FQNEAQ. In nucleotides, the CDR3 is TGTGCCAGCAGCTTAGCTGGGGGGTCTGACGCTTTCTTT. Translating it yields CASSLAGGSDAFF. Supplemented by reference TRBV7-8 and TRBJ1-1, the full variable domain reads GAGVSQSPRYKVAKRGQDVALRCDPISGHVSLFWYQQALGQGPEFLTYFQNEAQLDKSGLPSDRFFAERPEGSVSTLKIQRTQQEDSAVYLCASSLAGGSDAFFGQGTRLTVV.